Listed below are T cell receptor beta chains from one sample, sequenced in a study of shared clonotypes between healthy human individuals. Generated by immunoSEQ multiplex PCR, the TCRdb table keeps only in-frame clones and is missing some. The repertoire holds about 2 million clones, with just under 95% as singletons. Sequenced sample: naive CD8+ T cells sorted from blood. The origin of the receptors is a man aged 18 to 29 in good health. CDR3s include the opening cysteine and the closing phenylalanine or tryptophan. The D gene is left open where the match is weak. Size is stated for part of the rows, as once, few or many counts, or as a class when the clone is expanded.

clone_size j_call v_call d_call cdr3_aa cdr3_nt
. TRBJ2-5 TRBV18 TRBD2 CASSPREAVQETQYF TGTGCCAGCTCACCGCGGGAGGCGGTCCAAGAGACCCAGTACTTC
. TRBJ1-6 TRBV21-1 . CAALAQTGGVKNSYNSPLHF TGTGCCGCCCTAGCACAGACAGGGGGGGTAAAAAACTCCTATAATTCACCCCTCCACTTT
once TRBJ1-1 TRBV21-1 . CASSRVFGPNTEAFF TGTGCCAGCAGCCGGGTTTTCGGGCCGAACACTGAAGCTTTCTTT
. TRBJ2-1 TRBV9 TRBD2 CASSVDPGLAGSNEQFF TGTGCCAGCAGCGTAGACCCCGGGCTAGCGGGGAGCAATGAGCAGTTCTTC
once TRBJ1-4 TRBV6-1 TRBD1 CASHLGRQGDEKLFF TGTGCCAGCCATTTAGGGAGACAGGGTGATGAAAAACTGTTTTTT
. TRBJ2-7 TRBV10-3 . CAISESEHGTDLSYEQYF TGTGCCATCAGTGAGTCAGAGCACGGGACGGATCTCTCGTACGAGCAGTACTTC
. TRBJ2-5 TRBV9 . CASSVETEETQYF TGTGCCAGCAGCGTGGAGACCGAAGAGACCCAGTACTTC
. TRBJ2-2 TRBV2 TRBD1 CATLRGRDGELFF TGTGCCACCCTCAGGGGGCGGGACGGGGAGCTGTTTTTT
. TRBJ2-1 TRBV5-1 TRBD2 CASSAGLAPYNEQFF TGCGCCAGCAGCGCTGGACTAGCGCCCTACAATGAGCAGTTCTTC
. TRBJ1-1 TRBV4-2 . CASCPRDFYLDTEAFF TGTGCCAGCTGCCCCAGGGATTTCTACCTCGACACTGAAGCTTTCTTT
. TRBJ2-5 TRBV25-1 TRBD1 CASSPPGAGGEETQYF TGTGCCAGCAGTCCGCCGGGGGCAGGGGGCGAAGAGACCCAGTACTTC
once TRBJ2-5 TRBV7-6 TRBD2 CASSLDMGLAGGPQETQYF TGTGCCAGCAGCTTAGATATGGGACTAGCGGGGGGGCCCCAAGAGACCCAGTACTTC
. TRBJ2-7 TRBV7-9 TRBD1 CASSPPWTGSYEQYF TGTGCCAGCAGCCCCCCCTGGACAGGGTCCTACGAGCAGTACTTC
. TRBJ2-1 TRBV14 TRBD2 CASSQVLMAGLGFNEQFF TGTGCCAGCAGCCAAGTTTTAATGGCGGGACTAGGCTTTAATGAGCAGTTCTTC
. TRBJ2-1 TRBV4-1 . CASSQGYLPGNEQFF TGCGCCAGCAGCCAAGGCTACCTCCCAGGTAATGAGCAGTTCTTC
. TRBJ1-2 TRBV30 . CAWIDPPGGHYGYTF TGTGCCTGGATCGATCCCCCGGGGGGGCACTATGGCTACACCTTC
. TRBJ2-7 TRBV29-1 . CSVVGGANSYEQYF TGCAGCGTTGTCGGCGGGGCAAACTCCTACGAGCAGTACTTC
. TRBJ2-2 TRBV10-1 . CASSESRDPNTGELFF TGCGCCAGCAGTGAGTCACGAGACCCGAACACCGGGGAGCTGTTTTTT
. TRBJ2-1 TRBV15 . CATSRYPYNEQFF TGTGCCACCAGCAGATACCCTTACAATGAGCAGTTCTTC
. TRBJ1-1 TRBV6-5 TRBD1 CASTPLDRVDTEAFF TGTGCCAGCACCCCCCTTGACAGGGTCGACACTGAAGCTTTCTTT
. TRBJ2-7 TRBV7-2 TRBD1 CASSLAGRTGSYEQYF TGTGCCAGCAGCCTCGCGGGCCGGACAGGATCGTACGAGCAGTACTTC
. TRBJ1-2 TRBV7-8 . CASSLVSGADYGYTF TGTGCCAGCAGCTTAGTGTCAGGGGCTGATTATGGCTACACCTTC
. TRBJ2-1 TRBV5-6 TRBD1 CASSFSPRQGDEQFF TGTGCCAGCAGCTTTTCCCCCCGACAGGGAGATGAGCAGTTCTTC